The entry below gives a single TCR beta chain sequence along with its context. V was cut by 0 bases and J by 4 bases, with 7 bases left in between. There are 13 residues in the CDR3. From germline, CDR1 is SGDLS and CDR2 YYNGEE. The sample belongs to a study of T-cell memory formation after mild COVID-19. For the study at large: Clusters of TCRs were largely donor specific.

MiXCR, run by TCRdb on the 5' RACE reads, gives a single entry per CDR3 protein. The repertoire holds some 120,000 distinct CDR3 sequences, with over 15% as singletons. V and J are TRBV9 and TRBJ1-1; D gene ambiguous. Source material: PBMCs or a T cell subset sorted from them (not recorded which). The TCR comes from a man between 18 and 35 years old who had mild COVID-19 (a few samples of this study predate the infection). Cell type and time point are not known. The CDR3 loop is CASSVVIGTEAFF. CDR3 in DNA: TGTGCCAGCAGCGTAGTCATTGGCACTGAAGCTTTCTTT.